Included here is one TCR beta chain sequence, with context. Its antigen is unknown. Peripheral blood came from all dose cohorts at three timepoints. This sample stems from a study of OX40 agonist ivuxolimab in advanced cancers. On the study more broadly: Patients got intravenous ivuxolimab at 0.01 to 10 mg/kg every 2 weeks. Findings and caveats of the study: At 0.1-3.0 mg/kg, partial responders had clonal expansion among the lowest observed. At doses 0.1 to 3.0 mg/kg, CD4+ and CD8+ clones expanded.

Using immunoSEQ multiplex PCR, the repertoire was profiled, and TCRdb retains in-frame clones only, with some absent. There are 95,000 to 110,000 clones in the sample; around 90% occur only once, and about 1.2% lies in the top ten. Trimming removed 6 bases from V and 3 bases from J, with 9 bases in between. The CDR3 totals 13 residues. The germline gives CDR1 MNHEY, CDR2 SMNVEV (reference sequence). This sequence joins TRBV27 and TRBJ2-1; no reliable D call. The receptor's source is an adult with an advanced solid tumor such as melanoma, head and neck, liver or kidney cancer. This specimen was CD4+ or CD8+ T cells sorted from blood, taken in a trial of the OX40 agonist ivuxolimab. CDR3 loop: CASSINSYNEQFF. The CDR3 DNA reads TGTGCCAGCAGCATAAACAGCTACAATGAGCAGTTCTTC.